This TCR beta chain was found in a study of T cells after posttransplantation cyclophosphamide. Profiling relied on immunoSEQ multiplex PCR, and the TCRdb table lists in-frame clones only, not all of them. The sample shows thousands of clones, 60% to 80% of them seen only once. The CDR3 covers 15 residues. This clone was found a few times. Busulfan-fludarabine conditioning, marrow transplant, and cyclophosphamide on days +3 and +4 were administered. This clonotype was sampled from a male patient aged 60-69 years who received an allogeneic stem cell transplant from an unrelated donor, was CMV-positive, and had no GVHD. T cells may partly derive from the graft donor. The genes are TRBV7-5 and TRBJ2-1; the D segment call TRBD2 is taken from the table without a DNA check. TRBV7-5 is reported as a pseudogene. Material: PBMCs, obtained after allogeneic stem cell transplant with posttransplant cyclophosphamide. CDR3 sequence (DNA): TGTGCCAGAAGCCAGGGACTAGCGGGAGAATTTGAGCAGTTCTTC. This sequence encodes CARSQGLAGEFEQFF.